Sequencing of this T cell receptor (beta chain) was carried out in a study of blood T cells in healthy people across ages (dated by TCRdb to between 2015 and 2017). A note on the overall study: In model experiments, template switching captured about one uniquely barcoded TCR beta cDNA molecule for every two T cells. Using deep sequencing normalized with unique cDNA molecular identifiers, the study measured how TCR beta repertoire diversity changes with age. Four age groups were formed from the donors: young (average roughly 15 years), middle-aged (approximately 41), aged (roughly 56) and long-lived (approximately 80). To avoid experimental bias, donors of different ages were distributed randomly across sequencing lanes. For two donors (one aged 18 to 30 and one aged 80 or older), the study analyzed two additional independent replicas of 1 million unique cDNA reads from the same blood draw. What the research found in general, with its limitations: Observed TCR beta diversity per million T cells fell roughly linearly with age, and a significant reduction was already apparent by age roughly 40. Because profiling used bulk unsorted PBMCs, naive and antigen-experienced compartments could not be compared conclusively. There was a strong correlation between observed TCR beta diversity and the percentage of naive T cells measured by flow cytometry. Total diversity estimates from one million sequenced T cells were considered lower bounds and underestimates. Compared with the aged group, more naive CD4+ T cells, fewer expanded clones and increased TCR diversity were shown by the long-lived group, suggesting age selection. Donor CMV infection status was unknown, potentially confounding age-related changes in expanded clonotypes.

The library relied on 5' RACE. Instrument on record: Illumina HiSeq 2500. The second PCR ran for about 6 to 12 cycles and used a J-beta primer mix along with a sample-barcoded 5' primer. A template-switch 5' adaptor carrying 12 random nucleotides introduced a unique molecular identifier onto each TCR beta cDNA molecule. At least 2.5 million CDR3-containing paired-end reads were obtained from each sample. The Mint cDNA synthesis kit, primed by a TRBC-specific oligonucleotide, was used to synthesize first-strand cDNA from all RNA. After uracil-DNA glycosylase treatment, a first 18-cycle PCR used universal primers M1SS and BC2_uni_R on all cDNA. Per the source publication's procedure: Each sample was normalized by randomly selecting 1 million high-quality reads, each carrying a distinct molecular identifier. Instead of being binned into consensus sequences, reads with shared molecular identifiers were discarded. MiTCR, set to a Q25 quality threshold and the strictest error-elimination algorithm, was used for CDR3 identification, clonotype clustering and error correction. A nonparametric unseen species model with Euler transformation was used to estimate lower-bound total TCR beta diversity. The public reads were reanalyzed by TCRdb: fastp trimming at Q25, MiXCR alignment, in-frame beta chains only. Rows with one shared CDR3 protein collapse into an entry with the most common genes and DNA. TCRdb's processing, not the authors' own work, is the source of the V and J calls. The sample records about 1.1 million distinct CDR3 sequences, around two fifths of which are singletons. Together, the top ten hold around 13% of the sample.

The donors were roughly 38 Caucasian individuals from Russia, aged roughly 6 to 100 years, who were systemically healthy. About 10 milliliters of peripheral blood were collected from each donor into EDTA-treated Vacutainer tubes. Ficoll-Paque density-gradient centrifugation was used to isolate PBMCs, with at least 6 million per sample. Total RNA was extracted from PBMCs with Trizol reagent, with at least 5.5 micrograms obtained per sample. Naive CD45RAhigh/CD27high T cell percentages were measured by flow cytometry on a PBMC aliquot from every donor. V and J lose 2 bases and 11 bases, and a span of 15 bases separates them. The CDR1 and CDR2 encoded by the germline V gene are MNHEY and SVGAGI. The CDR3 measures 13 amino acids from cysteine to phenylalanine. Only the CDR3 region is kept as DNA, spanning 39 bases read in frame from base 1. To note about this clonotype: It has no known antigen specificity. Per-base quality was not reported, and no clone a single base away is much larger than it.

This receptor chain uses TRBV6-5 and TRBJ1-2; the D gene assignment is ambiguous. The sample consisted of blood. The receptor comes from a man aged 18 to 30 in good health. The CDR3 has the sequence CASSYRKGDPYTF. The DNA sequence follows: TGTGCCAGCAGTTACCGGAAGGGCGACCCATACACCTTC.